This TCR beta chain was captured by sequencing in a study of memory CD4+ T cells and cytomegalovirus serostatus. Some clones are missing from TCRdb's copy, which holds only in-frame ones; the method was immunoSEQ multiplex PCR. Of tens of thousands of clones detected, approximately 80% appear once; the ten largest clones hold approximately 4.5%. Trimming stripped 1 base from V and 3 bases from J, with 6 bases between. The CDR3 length is 13 residues. From germline, CDR1 is SGHVS and CDR2 FNYEAQ. There are a few counts of this clone. Single viable CD3+CD4+CD8-CD45RO+ cells were sorted as the memory CD4+ T cells. CD4+ T cells were isolated by positive magnetic selection.

Sequenced sample: memory CD4+ T cells from blood. The sequence was obtained from an adult in good health and CMV-seropositive. The V gene is TRBV7-6, the J gene TRBJ1-1; tentative D call: TRBD1 (5 bases). The CDR3 protein is CASSLVGDTEAFF. DNA for the CDR3: TGTGCCAGCAGCTTAGTAGGGGACACTGAAGCTTTCTTT. The variable domain in full, with the rest retrieved from reference TRBV7-6 and TRBJ1-1, is GAGVSQSPRYKVTKRGQDVALRCDPISGHVSLYWYRQALGQGPEFLTYFNYEAQQDKSGLPNDRFSAERPEGSISTLTIQRTEQRDSAMYRCASSLVGDTEAFFGQGTRLTVV.